This T cell receptor (beta chain) was obtained from a study of CD8 T cells in Susac syndrome. The diagnostic criteria were recently defined, and patients with Susac syndrome met them for definite or probable disease. The V gene's germline CDR1 is MDHEN and CDR2 SYDVKM. The V end lost 3 bases, the J end lost 1 base, and 6 bases lay between the germline ends. The CDR3 consists of 13 residues. Random hexamers served to reverse transcribe roughly 0.5 to 1 ug RNA. An immunoSEQ multiplex PCR generated amplified TCR beta CDR3 products spanning 54 Vbeta and 13 Jbeta. TCRdb fed the immunoSEQ multiplex PCR reads into MiXCR, producing one record per CDR3 protein. Among about 140,000 distinct CDR3 sequences listed, 85% to 95% were seen once. The study, taken as a whole, reports: Clonal expansion did not appear in Susac syndrome CD4+ T cell repertoires.

Worth noting for this clonotype: Its antigen is not identified.

The chain combines TRBV28 with TRBJ1-1; D gene unclear. The receptor comes from a human donor with Susac syndrome. Sequences were obtained from CD4+ T cells from PBMCs. Here the CDR3 reads CASSFYSNTEAFF. The CDR3 DNA sequence: TGTGCCAGCAGTTTCTATTCGAACACTGAAGCTTTCTTT.